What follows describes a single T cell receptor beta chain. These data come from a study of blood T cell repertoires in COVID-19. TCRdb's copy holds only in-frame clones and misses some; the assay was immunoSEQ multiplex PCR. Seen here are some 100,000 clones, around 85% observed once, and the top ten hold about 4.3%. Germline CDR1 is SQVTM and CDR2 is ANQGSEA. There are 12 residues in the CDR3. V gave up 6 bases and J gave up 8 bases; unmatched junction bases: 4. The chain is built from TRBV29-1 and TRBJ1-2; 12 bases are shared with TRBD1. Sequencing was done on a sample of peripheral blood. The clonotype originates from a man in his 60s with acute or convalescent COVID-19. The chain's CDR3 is CSVGQGARGYTF. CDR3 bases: TGCAGCGTGGGACAGGGGGCGCGAGGCTACACCTTC.